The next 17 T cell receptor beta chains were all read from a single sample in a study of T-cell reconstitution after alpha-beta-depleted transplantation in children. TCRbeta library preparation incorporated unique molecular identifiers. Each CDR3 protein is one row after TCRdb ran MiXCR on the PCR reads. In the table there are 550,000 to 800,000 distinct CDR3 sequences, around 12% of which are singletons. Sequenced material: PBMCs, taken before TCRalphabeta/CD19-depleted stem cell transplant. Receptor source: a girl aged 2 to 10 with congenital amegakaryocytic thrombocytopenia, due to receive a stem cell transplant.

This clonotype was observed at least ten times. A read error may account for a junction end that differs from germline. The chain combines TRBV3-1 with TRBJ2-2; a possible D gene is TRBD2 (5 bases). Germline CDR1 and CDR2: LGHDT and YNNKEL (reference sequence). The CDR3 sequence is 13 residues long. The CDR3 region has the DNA TGTGCCAGCAGCCTAGTAATATCCGGGAAGCTGTTTTTT. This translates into CASSLVISGKLFF.

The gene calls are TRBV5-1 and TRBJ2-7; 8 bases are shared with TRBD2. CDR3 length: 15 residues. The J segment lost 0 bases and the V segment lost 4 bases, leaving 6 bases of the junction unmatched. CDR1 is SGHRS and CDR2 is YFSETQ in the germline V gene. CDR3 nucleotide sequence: TGCGCCAGCAGCCCGGGAGGGCGAAGCTCCTACGAGCAGTACTTC. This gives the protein CASSPGGRSSYEQYF. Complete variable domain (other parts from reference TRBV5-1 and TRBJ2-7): KAGVTQTPRYLIKTRGQQVTLSCSPISGHRSVSWYQQTPGQGLQFLFEYFSETQRNKGNFPGRFSGRQFSNSRSEMNVSTLELGDSALYLCASSPGGRSSYEQYFGPGTRLTVT.

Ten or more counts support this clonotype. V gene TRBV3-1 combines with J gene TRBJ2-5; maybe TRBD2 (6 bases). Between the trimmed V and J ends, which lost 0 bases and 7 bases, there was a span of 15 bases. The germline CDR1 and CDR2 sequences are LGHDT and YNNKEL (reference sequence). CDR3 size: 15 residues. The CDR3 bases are TGTGCCAGCAGCCAAGACAGGACTATGAAAGTGACCCAGTACTTC. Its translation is CASSQDRTMKVTQYF.

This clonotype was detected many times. The CDR3 DNA reads as TGCGCCAGCAGCGCGAGACTCAGGGGGATCAGCCACAATGAGCAGTTCTTC. Translation: CASSARLRGISHNEQFF. V is TRBV5-1 and J is TRBJ2-1, with 7 bases matching TRBD1. CDR1 is SGHRS, CDR2 YFSETQ, per germline. This CDR3 is 17 amino acids long. V shed 4 bases, J shed 5 bases, and the junction held 15 bases outside the gene matches.

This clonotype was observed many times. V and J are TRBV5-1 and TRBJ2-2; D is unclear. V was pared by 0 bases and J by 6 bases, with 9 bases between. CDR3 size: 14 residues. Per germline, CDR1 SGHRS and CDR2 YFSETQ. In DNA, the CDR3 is TGCGCCAGCAGCTTGGGGCCTACCCCCGGGGAGCTGTTTTTT. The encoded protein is CASSLGPTPGELFF.

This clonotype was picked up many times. DNA of the CDR3: TGTGCCAGCTTTGGATCGTATGGCTACACCTTC. Its protein product is CASFGSYGYTF. The chain employs TRBV27 and TRBJ1-2; D call uncertain. This CDR3 has 11 residues. Germline V gene lookup returns CDR1 MNHEY and CDR2 SMNVEV (reference sequence). Trimming left V 8 bases short and J 5 bases short, with 9 bases between.

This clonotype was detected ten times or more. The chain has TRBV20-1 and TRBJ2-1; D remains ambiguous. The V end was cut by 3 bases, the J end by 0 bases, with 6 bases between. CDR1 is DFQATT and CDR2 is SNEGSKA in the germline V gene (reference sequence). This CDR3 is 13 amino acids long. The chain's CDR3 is CSASPGSYNEQFF. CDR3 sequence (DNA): TGCAGTGCTAGCCCCGGCTCCTACAATGAGCAGTTCTTC.

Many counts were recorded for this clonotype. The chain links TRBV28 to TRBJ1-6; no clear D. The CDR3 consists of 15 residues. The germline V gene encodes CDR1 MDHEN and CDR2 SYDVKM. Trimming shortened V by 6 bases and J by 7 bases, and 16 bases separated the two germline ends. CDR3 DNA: TGTGCCAGCAGGGGTGCGGGTCCTCCCAATTCACCCCTCCACTTT. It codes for CASRGAGPPNSPLHF.

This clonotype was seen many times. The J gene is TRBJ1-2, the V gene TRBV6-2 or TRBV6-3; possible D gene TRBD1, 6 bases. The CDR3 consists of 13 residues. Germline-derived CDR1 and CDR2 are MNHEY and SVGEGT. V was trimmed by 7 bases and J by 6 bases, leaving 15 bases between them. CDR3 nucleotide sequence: TGTGCCAGCACCCTCGACAGGTTCAATGGCTACACCTTC. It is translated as CASTLDRFNGYTF.

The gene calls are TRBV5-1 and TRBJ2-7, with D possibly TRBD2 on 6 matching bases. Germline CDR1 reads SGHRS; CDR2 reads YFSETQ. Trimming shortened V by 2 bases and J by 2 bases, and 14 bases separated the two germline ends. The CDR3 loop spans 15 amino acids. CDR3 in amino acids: CASSFFSGSTYEQYF. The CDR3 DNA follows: TGCGCCAGCAGCTTTTTTAGCGGCTCAACCTACGAGCAGTACTTC. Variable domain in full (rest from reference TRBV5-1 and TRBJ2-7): KAGVTQTPRYLIKTRGQQVTLSCSPISGHRSVSWYQQTPGQGLQFLFEYFSETQRNKGNFPGRFSGRQFSNSRSEMNVSTLELGDSALYLCASSFFSGSTYEQYFGPGTRLTVT.

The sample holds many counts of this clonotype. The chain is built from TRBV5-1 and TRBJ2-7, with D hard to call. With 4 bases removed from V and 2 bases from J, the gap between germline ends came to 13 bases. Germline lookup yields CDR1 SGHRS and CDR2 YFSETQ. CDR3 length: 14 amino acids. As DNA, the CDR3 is TGCGCCAGCAGCCCTGGGAACTTTCCCTACGAGCAGTACTTC. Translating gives CASSPGNFPYEQYF.

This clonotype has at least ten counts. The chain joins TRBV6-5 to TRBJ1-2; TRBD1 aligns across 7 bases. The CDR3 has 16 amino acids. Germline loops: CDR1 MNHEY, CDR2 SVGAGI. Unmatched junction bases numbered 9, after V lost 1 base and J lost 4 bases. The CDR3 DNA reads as TGTGCCAGCAGTTACTTCGCGGGGACAGATCCCTATGGCTACACCTTC. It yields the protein CASSYFAGTDPYGYTF.

This CDR3 is CASSFISKAGTEAFF. CDR3 coding DNA: TGTGCCAGCAGCTTCATTTCCAAAGCAGGCACTGAAGCTTTCTTT. This rearrangement joins TRBV11-2 to TRBJ1-1; D is unresolved. CDR1 SGHAT and CDR2 FQNNGV come from the germline V gene. V was shortened by 3 bases and J by 4 bases, with 15 bases between the two germline ends. The CDR3 runs to 15 residues.

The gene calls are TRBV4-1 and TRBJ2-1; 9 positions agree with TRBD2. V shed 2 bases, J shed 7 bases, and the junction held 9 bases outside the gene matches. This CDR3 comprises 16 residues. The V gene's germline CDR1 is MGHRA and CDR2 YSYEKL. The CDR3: CASSQNPSGRKNEQFF. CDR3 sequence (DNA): TGCGCCAGCAGCCAAAACCCCAGCGGGAGGAAGAATGAGCAGTTCTTC.

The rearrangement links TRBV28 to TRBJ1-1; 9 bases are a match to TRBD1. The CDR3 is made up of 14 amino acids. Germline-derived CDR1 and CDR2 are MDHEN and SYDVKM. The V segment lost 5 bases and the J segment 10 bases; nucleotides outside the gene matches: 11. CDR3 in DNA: TGTGCCAGCAGTCTTGACAGGGGGGCTTTGGGAGCTTTCTTT. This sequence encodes CASSLDRGALGAFF.

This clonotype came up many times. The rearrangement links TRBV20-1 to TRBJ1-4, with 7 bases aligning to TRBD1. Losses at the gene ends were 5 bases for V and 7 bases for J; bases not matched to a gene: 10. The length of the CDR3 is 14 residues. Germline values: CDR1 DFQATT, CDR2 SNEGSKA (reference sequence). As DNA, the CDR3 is TGCAGTGCTGGCGGGGCAGGGGGAGGTGAAAAACTGTTTTTT. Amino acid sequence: CSAGGAGGGEKLFF.

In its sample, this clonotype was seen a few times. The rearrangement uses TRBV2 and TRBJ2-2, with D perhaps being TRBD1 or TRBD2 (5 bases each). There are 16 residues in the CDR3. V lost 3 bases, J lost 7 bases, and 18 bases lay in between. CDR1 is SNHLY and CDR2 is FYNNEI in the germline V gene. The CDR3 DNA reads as TGTGCCAGCAGTGATCTCTGGGACGACCCAATCGGGGAGCTGTTTTTT. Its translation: CASSDLWDDPIGELFF.